The 30 T cell receptor beta chains reported below all come from one sample, sequenced in a study of beta chain features in type 1 diabetes. Reverse transcription of all isolated RNA meant that expressed TCRB transcripts were sequenced. Produced via immunoSEQ multiplex PCR; TCRdb's table is partial and in-frame only. The profile shows a few hundred thousand clones, approximately 16% of them singletons. Material: naive CD4+ T cells from blood. These receptors were taken from a woman younger than 35 in good health.

The CDR3 nucleotides read TGTGCCAGCAGTACAGGGTACCACGAGCAGTACTTC. Translating it yields CASSTGYHEQYF. The chain is built from TRBV6-5 and TRBJ2-7, with a possible D match to TRBD1 (6 bases). Germline CDR1 and CDR2: MNHEY and SVGAGI. The CDR3 runs 12 residues. The V end lost 5 bases, the J end lost 5 bases, and 10 bases lay between the germline ends.

The chain carries TRBV5-1 and TRBJ2-3; D is possibly TRBD1 (6 bases). Trimming pared 0 bases from V and 6 bases from J, leaving 11 bases between. Germline V gene data show CDR1 as SGHRS and CDR2 as YFSETQ. The CDR3 totals 14 residues. Here the CDR3 DNA reads TGCGCCAGCAGCTTGGGACAGGCTGCGGATACGCAGTATTTT. This gives the protein CASSLGQAADTQYF.

In its sample, this clone was seen a few times. This sequence joins TRBV30 and TRBJ2-7; no definite D call. Trimming left V 0 bases short and J 7 bases short, with 7 bases between. This CDR3 has 11 amino acids. Germline CDR1 reads GTSNPN; CDR2 reads SVGIG (reference sequence). CDR3 residues: CAWSVLIEQYF. The CDR3 nucleotides are TGTGCCTGGAGTGTACTAATAGAGCAGTACTTC.

Regarding this clone: Other DNA sequences from this sample encode an identical CDR3 as well. The rearrangement links TRBV7-7 to TRBJ1-1; D is uncertain. V lost 2 bases and J lost 1, with 5 bases in between. This CDR3 is 13 amino acids long. Per the germline V gene, CDR1 is SSHAT and CDR2 is FNYEAQ (reference sequence). The CDR3 region has the DNA TGTGCCAGCAGCTTAACAGAGAACACTGAAGCTTTCTTT. Protein product: CASSLTENTEAFF. Complete variable domain (other parts from reference TRBV7-7 and TRBJ1-1): GAGVSQSPRYKVTKRGQDVTLRCDPISSHATLYWYQQALGQGPEFLTYFNYEAQPDKSGLPSDRFSAERPEGSISTLTIQRTEQRDSAMYRCASSLTENTEAFFGQGTRLTVV.

The rearrangement uses TRBV5-1 and TRBJ2-5; 7 bases agree with TRBD2. Germline values: CDR1 SGHRS, CDR2 YFSETQ. CDR3 length: 14 amino acids. J was trimmed by 5 bases and V by 0 bases; bases with no gene match: 4. CDR3 nucleotide sequence: TGCGCCAGCAGCTTGGCGGGAGGCCCCGAGACCCAGTACTTC. Translated, it gives CASSLAGGPETQYF.

This clone has a handful of counts. CDR3 nucleotide sequence: TGTGCCAGCAGTACGACAGTGAACACTGAAGCTTTCTTT. Translated, it gives CASSTTVNTEAFF. The chain has TRBV2 and TRBJ1-1; tentatively, D is TRBD1 (5 bases). Per the germline V gene, CDR1 is SNHLY and CDR2 is FYNNEI. V lost 5 bases and J lost 0, with 7 bases in between. This CDR3 is 13 amino acids long.

V is TRBV28 and J is TRBJ2-7, with D hard to call. V shed 2 bases and J shed 7 bases, with 12 bases lying between them. Germline V gene data show CDR1 as MDHEN and CDR2 as SYDVKM. This CDR3 comprises 13 residues. The CDR3 DNA is TGTGCCAGCAGTTTACAGGCCTTATCAGAGCAGTACTTC. Its protein product is CASSLQALSEQYF.

This clone has only a few counts. The chain joins TRBV29-1 to TRBJ1-1, with D tentatively TRBD1 (6 bases). The length of the CDR3 is 12 residues. V lost 7 bases and J 3 bases, leaving 12 bases between the germline ends. CDR1 and CDR2 from the germline V gene are SQVTM and ANQGSEA. The CDR3 DNA reads TGCAGCGCCGGGGACACCGACACTGAAGCTTTCTTT. Protein: CSAGDTDTEAFF. The full variable domain, rest sourced from reference TRBV29-1 and TRBJ1-1, is SAVISQKPSRDICQRGTSLTIQCQVDSQVTMMFWYRQQPGQSLTLIATANQGSEATYESGFVIDKFPISRPNLTFSTLTVSNMSPEDSSIYLCSAGDTDTEAFFGQGTRLTVV.

The chain recombines TRBV5-1 with TRBJ2-7, with TRBD2 matching over 8 bases. Per the germline V gene, CDR1 is SGHRS and CDR2 is YFSETQ. Trimming cost V 5 bases and J 6 bases; bases outside gene matches: 7. This CDR3 has 13 residues. The CDR3 loop is CASRPREGLEQYF. The CDR3 DNA follows: TGCGCCAGCAGGCCCCGGGAGGGCCTCGAGCAGTACTTC.

This chain links TRBV7-2 with TRBJ1-3; TRBD1 aligns across 8 bases. The germline gives CDR1 SGHTA, CDR2 FQGNSA. J was trimmed by 2 bases and V by 5 bases; bases with no gene match: 5. The CDR3 runs to 15 residues. DNA for the CDR3: TGTGCCAGCAGCCGGACAGGGACAACTGGAAACACCATATATTTT. Translation gives CASSRTGTTGNTIYF.

This clone occurred a few times. J is TRBJ2-3 and V is TRBV29-1; D uncertain. Trimming shortened V by 6 bases and J by 2 bases, and 12 bases separated the two germline ends. Germline V gene data show CDR1 as SQVTM and CDR2 as ANQGSEA. The CDR3 has 13 amino acids. As DNA, the CDR3 is TGCAGCGTCGCTGCCCGGTTCACAGATACGCAGTATTTT. Its translation is CSVAARFTDTQYF.

This chain joins TRBV7-3 and TRBJ2-7; D may be TRBD2 (5 bases). The CDR3 contains 15 residues. Per the germline V gene, CDR1 is SGHTA and CDR2 is FQGTGA. V lost 1 base and J lost 4, with 14 bases in between. CDR3 loop: CASSLNSGSYYEQYF. The DNA of the CDR3 is TGTGCCAGCAGCTTAAATTCGGGGAGTTATTACGAGCAGTACTTC.

The V call is TRBV5-8, the J call TRBJ2-3; 13 bases are a match to TRBD2. V lost 4 bases, J lost 1 base, and 6 bases stayed unmatched. Germline V gene lookup returns CDR1 SGHTS and CDR2 YDEGEE. This CDR3 has 17 residues. Here the CDR3 DNA reads TGTGCCAGCAGCATCGGACTAGCGGGAGTGGGCACAGATACGCAGTATTTT. Protein sequence: CASSIGLAGVGTDTQYF.

The V call is TRBV2, the J call TRBJ1-1; D might be TRBD1 (6 bases). CDR3 size: 14 residues. V lost 10 bases and J lost 4, with 19 bases in between. Germline CDR1 reads SNHLY; CDR2 reads FYNNEI. The CDR3 protein is CATAHRDHSTEAFF. The DNA for the CDR3 is TGTGCCACCGCCCACAGGGATCACAGCACTGAAGCTTTCTTT.

This sequence joins TRBV15 and TRBJ2-7, with a possible D match to TRBD1 (6 bases). Trimming pared 5 bases from V and 6 bases from J, leaving 23 bases between. The CDR3 consists of 16 residues. Per germline, CDR1 LNHNV and CDR2 YYDKDF (reference sequence). In DNA, the CDR3 is TGTGCCACCAGCGGTCGGCCGCTTCTGGGGGCGGGCGAGCAGTACTTC. Its protein is CATSGRPLLGAGEQYF.

J is TRBJ2-3 and V is TRBV11-2; 7 nucleotides agree with TRBD2. The CDR3 runs 16 residues. Germline V gene lookup returns CDR1 SGHAT and CDR2 FQNNGV. The V gene end was trimmed by 5 bases and the J gene end by 4 bases; junction bases not matched to a gene: 12. CDR3: CASSPFISGWPDTQYF. The CDR3 coding sequence is TGTGCCAGCAGCCCATTTATTAGCGGGTGGCCAGATACGCAGTATTTT.

This chain connects TRBV30 to TRBJ1-4; D perhaps matches TRBD1 (5 bases). The CDR3 has 14 residues. Trimming shortened V by 5 bases and J by 2 bases, and 12 bases separated the two germline ends. From germline, CDR1 is GTSNPN and CDR2 SVGIG (reference sequence). The CDR3 region is CAWERGTTNEKLFF. The CDR3 bases are TGTGCCTGGGAGCGGGGGACGACTAATGAAAAACTGTTTTTT.

This clone was detected only a few times. The chain employs TRBV19 and TRBJ2-1, with a tentative D call TRBD2 (6 bases). CDR1 is LNHDA and CDR2 is SQIVND in the germline V gene (reference sequence). This CDR3 comprises 14 residues. V lost 4 bases and J lost 6, with 13 bases in between. CDR3 bases: TGTGCCAGTAGTACGGGAGCTAGGGGCAATGAGCAGTTCTTC. Its translation is CASSTGARGNEQFF.

V usage is TRBV6-6 and J usage is TRBJ1-5, with a tentative D call TRBD1 (5 bases). Germline CDR1 reads MNHNY; CDR2 reads SVGAGI (reference sequence). Trimming stripped 4 bases from V and 11 bases from J, with 9 bases between. The CDR3 totals 11 residues. As DNA, the CDR3 is TGTGCCAGCAGTTTTGCAGGGTCCCAGCATTTT. Translating it yields CASSFAGSQHF.

The table lists this clone with a count of one. This chain links TRBV5-6 with TRBJ2-7, with TRBD2 identical over 9 bases. After removal of 4 bases from V and 4 bases from J, the junction contained 9 bases not matched to a gene. This CDR3 is built from 15 residues. The V gene's germline CDR1 is SGHDT and CDR2 YYEEEE. DNA for the CDR3: TGTGCCAGCAGCCCCCGACGCCTAGCGGGATACGAGCAGTACTTC. Translated: CASSPRRLAGYEQYF.

This clone was observed a handful of times. This sequence joins TRBV7-9 and TRBJ2-7, with D perhaps TRBD2 (5 bases). CDR1 SEHNR and CDR2 FQNEAQ come from the germline V gene (reference sequence). Trimming left V 2 bases short and J 1 base short, with 24 bases between. The length of the CDR3 is 19 residues. The CDR3 nucleotides are TGTGCCAGCAGCTTATCGTCGTTTATGGTAGGGAGAGGGTCCTACGAGCAGTACTTC. This gives the protein CASSLSSFMVGRGSYEQYF.

The chain is built from TRBV4-1 and TRBJ2-7; 10 bases are shared with TRBD1. From germline, CDR1 is MGHRA and CDR2 YSYEKL. The J segment lost 0 bases and the V segment lost 6 bases, leaving 11 bases of the junction unmatched. CDR3 size: 17 residues. The CDR3, as DNA: TGCGCCAGCAGGGGTCCGTCGAGGGACAGGGGCTCCTACGAGCAGTACTTC. It translates to CASRGPSRDRGSYEQYF.

Concerning this clone: The same CDR3 also results from other DNA sequences found in this sample. The chain joins TRBV9 to TRBJ2-5; 7 bases are shared with TRBD1. The CDR3 runs to 14 residues. Looked up from germline, CDR1 is SGDLS and CDR2 is YYNGEE. The junction had 6 bases not matched to a gene; V was cut back by 4 bases and J by 3 bases. Written as DNA, the CDR3 is TGTGCCAGCAGCCCACGTACAGGGGAAGAGACCCAGTACTTC. Protein: CASSPRTGEETQYF.

The chain combines TRBV7-2 with TRBJ2-2; a weak D match, TRBD2 (6 bases). Germline CDR1 is SGHTA and CDR2 is FQGNSA. V lost 3 bases and J lost 0, with 8 bases in between. The CDR3 spans 15 residues. CDR3 residues: CASSFGSSNTGELFF. The CDR3 bases are TGTGCCAGCAGCTTCGGGAGTTCGAACACCGGGGAGCTGTTTTTT.

In its sample, this clone was seen a few times. J is TRBJ2-7 and V is TRBV5-8, with D possibly TRBD1 on 6 matching bases. From germline, CDR1 is SGHTS and CDR2 YDEGEE. The CDR3 has 13 amino acids. V dropped 2 bases and J dropped 6 bases, with 12 bases sitting between them. The CDR3 protein is CASSFLQGGEQYF. CDR3 coding DNA: TGTGCCAGCAGCTTTCTACAGGGTGGCGAGCAGTACTTC. The full variable domain, with the rest looked up from reference TRBV5-8 and TRBJ2-7, is EAGVTQSPTHLIKTRGQQATLRCSPISGHTSVYWYQQALGLGLQFLLWYDEGEERNRGNFPPRFSGRQFPNYSSELNVNALELEDSALYLCASSFLQGGEQYFGPGTRLTVT.

This clone was found a few times. V gene TRBV19 combines with J gene TRBJ2-5, with D tentatively TRBD2 (5 bases). The CDR3 length is 15 residues. Trimming took 3 bases from V and 4 from J, leaving 15 bases between them. Germline-derived CDR1 and CDR2 are LNHDA and SQIVND (reference sequence). The CDR3 coding sequence is TGTGCCAGTAGTATGGGAGCTAGATCCGGAGAGACCCAGTACTTC. It translates to CASSMGARSGETQYF.

The rearrangement joins TRBV7-6 to TRBJ2-7; the D gene is possibly TRBD1 (6 bases). The CDR3 sequence is 16 residues long. Between the trimmed V and J ends, which lost 3 bases and 4 bases, there was a span of 19 bases. The germline gives CDR1 SGHVS, CDR2 FNYEAQ. CDR3 DNA sequence: TGTGCCAGCAGCTTGGGAACAGGGTCAAGAGGTTACGAGCAGTACTTC. Translating it yields CASSLGTGSRGYEQYF. Complete variable domain (other parts from reference TRBV7-6 and TRBJ2-7): GAGVSQSPRYKVTKRGQDVALRCDPISGHVSLYWYRQALGQGPEFLTYFNYEAQQDKSGLPNDRFSAERPEGSISTLTIQRTEQRDSAMYRCASSLGTGSRGYEQYFGPGTRLTVT.

The gene calls are TRBV30 and TRBJ2-3, with 9 bases that match TRBD2. The length of the CDR3 is 14 residues. Trimming at V came to 2 bases and at J to 6 bases, leaving 6 bases not matched to a gene. Looked up from germline, CDR1 is GTSNPN and CDR2 is SVGIG (reference sequence). CDR3 sequence reads: CAWSKGREGDTQYF. The CDR3 DNA reads TGTGCCTGGAGTAAAGGGCGGGAGGGCGATACGCAGTATTTT.

The chain employs TRBV5-1 and TRBJ2-7; 8 nucleotides agree with TRBD1. The CDR3 is 14 amino acids. The germline CDR1 and CDR2 sequences are SGHRS and YFSETQ. The V and J ends lost 6 bases and 4 bases, in that order; junction bases with no gene match: 9. The CDR3, as DNA: TGCGCCAGCAACACAGGACAGGGAGTGTACGAGCAGTACTTC. Translated: CASNTGQGVYEQYF.

The chain recombines TRBV29-1 with TRBJ2-7; 10 bases are shared with TRBD1. Germline loops: CDR1 SQVTM, CDR2 ANQGSEA. The V gene end was trimmed by 6 bases and the J gene end by 1 base; junction bases not matched to a gene: 6. The CDR3 loop spans 14 amino acids. The CDR3 reads CSVSDRGGSYEQYF. The CDR3 bases are TGCAGCGTCTCGGACAGGGGGGGATCCTACGAGCAGTACTTC.